This T cell receptor (beta chain) was observed in a study of blood T cell repertoires in COVID-19. About the study: Whether acute or convalescent, the COVID-19 samples came from the United States, Italy and Spain. From T cells, B-cell-depleted T cells, or PBMCs came the material, which was cDNA or gDNA.

Per the original data handling: Estimated nucleated cell counts came from reference gene primer amplification. Libraries were prepared by immunoSEQ multiplex PCR; TCRdb keeps only in-frame clonotypes and omits some of them. V and J calls and clone size are given by that table; D and trimming were obtained from the DNA. The repertoire holds fewer than 250,000 clones, 65% to 90% seen once, with about 3.8% in the top ten. Germline V lookup: CDR1 MGHRA, CDR2 YSYEKL. The length of the CDR3 is 17 residues. With V trimmed by 0 bases and J by 2 bases, 5 bases remained unmatched. Participant-given clinical history determined each cohort assignment.

The clonotype was recovered from a woman aged 40 to 55 with acute COVID-19. The rearrangement links TRBV4-1 to TRBJ2-3; 10 bases map to TRBD2. The sequenced sample was PBMCs or T cells enriched from blood (not recorded which). The CDR3 region has the DNA TGCGCCAGCAGCCAAGATCCGCTAGCGGGAGCCACAGATACGCAGTATTTT. Translated, it gives CASSQDPLAGATDTQYF.